These 25 T cell receptor beta chains were sequenced from one sample in a study of high-grade serous ovarian cancer treatment subgroups. Tumor samples were obtained before definitive surgery or chemotherapy. Some clones are missing from TCRdb's copy, which holds only in-frame ones; the method was immunoSEQ multiplex PCR. The sample records 8,500 to 10,000 clones, less than 90% being singletons. Sequencing used tumor tissue. The receptors come from a human donor with high-grade serous ovarian cancer.

The chain uses TRBV5-4 and TRBJ2-2; no clear D gene. The CDR3 is 16 residues long. Germline CDR1 and CDR2: SGHNT and YYREEE (reference sequence). V lost 5 bases to trimming and J lost 7 bases, with 21 bases between them. The chain's CDR3 is CASSFAVHPGNGELFF. CDR3 bases: TGTGCCAGCAGTTTTGCGGTTCATCCGGGTAACGGGGAGCTGTTTTTT.

The V gene is TRBV5-1, the J gene TRBJ2-7; D might be TRBD2 (5 bases). The CDR3 is made up of 13 amino acids. Germline V lookup: CDR1 SGHRS, CDR2 YFSETQ. The V and J ends lost 4 bases and 6 bases respectively, with 14 bases between them. The chain's CDR3 is CASSTGLTPEQYF. CDR3 coding DNA: TGCGCCAGCAGCACCGGACTGACCCCCGAGCAGTACTTC.

This chain uses TRBV2 with TRBJ1-5; no definite D call. This CDR3 is built from 17 residues. Trimming shortened V by 4 bases and J by 0 bases, and 16 bases separated the two germline ends. In germline, CDR1 is SNHLY, CDR2 FYNNEI. The CDR3 spells CASSVNPGEYSNQPQHF. The CDR3 DNA reads TGTGCCAGCAGTGTAAACCCTGGGGAGTATAGCAATCAGCCCCAGCATTTT.

Here the CDR3 reads CASSQVRGTGAETQYF. CDR3 nucleotides: TGCGCCAGCAGTCAAGTCCGAGGGACAGGGGCTGAGACCCAGTACTTC. The genes are TRBV23-1 and TRBJ2-5; 10 bases are a match to TRBD1. TRBV23-1 is noted as an ORF with a role that remains uncertain. Trimming took 2 bases from V and 5 from J; bases not matched to a gene: 8. This CDR3 contains 16 residues.

V is TRBV18 and J is TRBJ2-6; 7 positions agree with TRBD2. V was pared by 1 base and J by 0 bases, with 6 bases of the junction left unmatched. CDR1 is KGHSH and CDR2 is LQKENI in the germline V gene. The CDR3 is 18 residues long. CDR3 nucleotides: TGTGCCAGCTCACCACGGGAGGGCGGAACCTCTGGGGCCAACGTCCTGACTTTC. This codes for CASSPREGGTSGANVLTF.

The chain is built from TRBV5-1 and TRBJ1-1; a weak D match, TRBD1 (6 bases). This CDR3 is built from 15 residues. Trimming removed 0 bases at V and 3 bases at J, with 12 bases between. The germline V gene encodes CDR1 SGHRS and CDR2 YFSETQ. CDR3 nucleotide sequence: TGCGCCAGCAGCTTGGCCCCGGACAGCCACACTGAAGCTTTCTTT. Translation gives CASSLAPDSHTEAFF. The entire variable domain, with the rest obtained from reference TRBV5-1 and TRBJ1-1, is as follows: KAGVTQTPRYLIKTRGQQVTLSCSPISGHRSVSWYQQTPGQGLQFLFEYFSETQRNKGNFPGRFSGRQFSNSRSEMNVSTLELGDSALYLCASSLAPDSHTEAFFGQGTRLTVV.

This clone turned up a few times. The rearrangement uses TRBV2 and TRBJ1-4; possible D gene TRBD1, 5 bases. CDR1 and CDR2 (germline): SNHLY, FYNNEI. This CDR3 has 15 amino acids. Trimming took 4 bases from V and 4 from J, leaving 13 bases between them. The CDR3 spells CASSVLGTGNEKLFF. The CDR3 coding sequence is TGTGCCAGCAGTGTTCTTGGGACGGGTAATGAAAAACTGTTTTTT.

This clone showed up just once. The V and J genes are TRBV27 and TRBJ2-3; the D gene could be TRBD1 or TRBD2 (5 bases each). Germline assignment: CDR1 MNHEY and CDR2 SMNVEV (reference sequence). V shed 8 bases and J shed 1 base, with 13 bases lying between them. This CDR3 spans 14 amino acids. CDR3 in amino acids: CASGRGVRTDTQYF. CDR3 sequence (DNA): TGTGCCAGCGGAAGAGGGGTACGCACAGATACGCAGTATTTT.

The genes are TRBV30 and TRBJ1-3; 8 nucleotides line up with TRBD1. The CDR3 has 15 amino acids. The junction had 6 bases not matched to a gene; V was cut back by 5 bases and J by 0 bases. CDR1 and CDR2 from the germline V gene are GTSNPN and SVGIG (reference sequence). CDR3 sequence reads: CAWHRTGTSGNTIYF. The CDR3 DNA is TGTGCCTGGCACCGGACAGGGACCTCTGGAAACACCATATATTTT.

This clone was recorded only once. V usage is TRBV6-6 and J usage is TRBJ1-1; D unresolved. Between the trimmed V and J ends, which lost 0 bases and 3 bases, there was a span of 11 bases. Germline V gene data show CDR1 as MNHNY and CDR2 as SVGAGI (reference sequence). CDR3 length: 15 amino acids. The CDR3 coding sequence is TGTGCCAGCAGTTACTCGAGAGGGTGGGACACTGAAGCTTTCTTT. It specifies CASSYSRGWDTEAFF.

In this sample, this clone turned up once. The chain joins TRBV4-1 to TRBJ2-3; D is undetermined. The length of the CDR3 is 13 residues. The germline CDR1 and CDR2 sequences are MGHRA and YSYEKL. The germline V and J ends were trimmed by 1 base and 4 bases, with 6 bases remaining between them. The CDR3 here is CASSQVVSDTQYF. The CDR3 DNA sequence: TGCGCCAGCAGCCAAGTTGTGTCAGATACGCAGTATTTT.

This sequence joins TRBV30 and TRBJ2-5, with D possibly being TRBD1 or TRBD2 (5 bases each). The CDR3 has 15 residues. CDR1 and CDR2 from the germline V gene are GTSNPN and SVGIG (reference sequence). Trimming pared 0 bases from V and 5 bases from J, leaving 16 bases between. The CDR3 here is CAWSVRGGPYETQYF. CDR3 nucleotide sequence: TGTGCCTGGAGTGTACGTGGGGGACCCTACGAGACCCAGTACTTC. Full variable domain (rest looked up from reference TRBV30 and TRBJ2-5): SQTIHQWPATLVQPVGSPLSLECTVEGTSNPNLYWYRQAAGRGLQLLFYSVGIGQISSEVPQNLSASRPQDRQFILSSKKLLLSDSGFYLCAWSVRGGPYETQYFGPGTRLLVL.

The chain has TRBV10-1 and TRBJ1-5; TRBD1 aligns across 10 bases. Germline CDR1 and CDR2: WNHNN and SYGVQD (reference sequence). V lost 11 bases and J lost 1; bases outside the gene matches: 14. The CDR3 loop spans 17 amino acids. Here the CDR3 DNA reads TGCGCCGCCCCCAGGACAGGGGGGGTCCCGAGCAATCAGCCCCAGCATTTT. Protein: CAAPRTGGVPSNQPQHF.

This clone was seen just once. The V and J genes are TRBV7-2 and TRBJ1-2; D is unclear. This CDR3 has 14 amino acids. Germline V CDR1 and CDR2: SGHTA, FQGNSA. V lost 3 bases and J 1 base, leaving 9 bases between the germline ends. Here the CDR3 DNA reads TGTGCCAGCAGCTTTAGACGGGATAACTATGGCTACACCTTC. This encodes CASSFRRDNYGYTF.

V and J are TRBV6-6 and TRBJ1-1; D is unresolved. The V and J ends lost 2 bases and 3 bases respectively, with 4 bases between them. The germline gives CDR1 MNHNY, CDR2 SVGAGI (reference sequence). The CDR3 length is 12 residues. CDR3 sequence reads: CASSYADTEAFF. In DNA, the CDR3 is TGTGCCAGCAGTTACGCCGACACTGAAGCTTTCTTT.

The CDR3 protein is CASSLQGTGTGTDTQYF. The DNA of the CDR3 is TGTGCCAGCAGCTTACAGGGTACAGGGACTGGCACAGATACGCAGTATTTT. J is TRBJ2-3 and V is TRBV7-2, with D perhaps given as TRBD1 or TRBD2 (6 bases each). V dropped 2 bases and J dropped 1 base, with 16 bases sitting between them. The CDR3 has 17 residues. Per the germline V gene, CDR1 is SGHTA and CDR2 is FQGNSA.

CDR3 bases: TGTGCCAGCAGGGGTTTGGAGCTGAGCGGAAACACTGAAGCTTTCTTT. It codes for CASRGLELSGNTEAFF. The V gene is TRBV2, the J gene TRBJ1-1, with unresolved D. Germline V CDR1 and CDR2: SNHLY, FYNNEI. There are 16 residues in the CDR3. Trimming pared 6 bases from V and 2 bases from J, leaving 19 bases between.

Only a few counts were recorded for this clone. The rearrangement uses TRBV29-1 and TRBJ2-5; D not resolved. Germline loops: CDR1 SQVTM, CDR2 ANQGSEA. This CDR3 is 13 amino acids long. V gave up 2 bases and J gave up 4 bases, with 11 bases separating them. For the CDR3, the DNA is TGCAGCGTTGAATTCTCAGACCGAGAGACCCAGTACTTC. Translating gives CSVEFSDRETQYF.

This clone turned up a few times. The V and J genes are TRBV30 and TRBJ2-3; D call uncertain. Trimming shortened V by 2 bases and J by 2 bases, and 20 bases separated the two germline ends. This CDR3 is 17 amino acids long. Germline CDR1 and CDR2: GTSNPN and SVGIG (reference sequence). The CDR3 DNA follows: TGTGCCTGGAGTTCTCGGTCAGTCAGAACGTACACAGATACGCAGTATTTT. It specifies CAWSSRSVRTYTDTQYF.

The chain links TRBV5-1 to TRBJ2-7, with 12 bases aligning to TRBD1. CDR3 length: 15 residues. CDR1 SGHRS and CDR2 YFSETQ come from the germline V gene. The trim removed 3 bases at V and 1 base at J, leaving 2 bases unmatched. The CDR3 DNA sequence: TGCGCCAGCAGCTGGGGACAGGGGGCTTCCTACGAGCAGTACTTC. Residues: CASSWGQGASYEQYF.

V and J are TRBV6-5 and TRBJ1-5, with 10 bases aligning to TRBD1. CDR3 size: 15 residues. Germline trimming cut 6 bases from V and 1 base from J; bases unmatched to any gene: 3. Per the germline V gene, CDR1 is MNHEY and CDR2 is SVGAGI. The CDR3: CASRDRGISNQPQHF. DNA of the CDR3: TGTGCCAGCAGGGACAGGGGGATAAGCAATCAGCCCCAGCATTTT.

The chain joins TRBV5-6 to TRBJ2-3, with D possibly TRBD2 on 5 matching bases. Germline CDR1 SGHDT, CDR2 YYEEEE. CDR3 length equals 16 residues. The V end was cut by 0 bases, the J end by 9 bases, with 20 bases between. This CDR3 is CASSLAPGPHTGTQYF. Here the CDR3 DNA reads TGTGCCAGCAGCTTGGCCCCCGGGCCCCACACGGGGACGCAGTATTTT.

The V and J genes are TRBV5-1 and TRBJ1-1; 9 nucleotides agree with TRBD1. The CDR3 consists of 15 residues. V gave up 1 base and J gave up 4 bases; unmatched junction bases: 5. The V gene's germline CDR1 is SGHRS and CDR2 YFSETQ. CDR3 nucleotide sequence: TGCGCCAGCAGCTTGCGGGACAGGGAGGGCACTGAAGCTTTCTTT. Protein product: CASSLRDREGTEAFF.

The rearrangement links TRBV19 to TRBJ1-1; D remains ambiguous. CDR3 length: 13 amino acids. V lost 4 bases to trimming and J lost 0 bases, with 6 bases between them. The germline V gene encodes CDR1 LNHDA and CDR2 SQIVND (reference sequence). DNA of the CDR3: TGTGCCAGTAGTAGTAATGTGAACACTGAAGCTTTCTTT. As protein: CASSSNVNTEAFF.

The CDR3 here is CASKGAGSGETQYF. The CDR3 DNA reads as TGCGCCAGCAAAGGGGCAGGGTCGGGAGAGACCCAGTACTTC. The gene calls are TRBV10-2 and TRBJ2-5, with a tentative D call TRBD1 (5 bases). Germline V gives CDR1 WSHSY, CDR2 SAAADI. The V gene lost 7 bases and the J gene lost 4 bases, with 16 bases spanning the gap. This CDR3 is 14 amino acids long.